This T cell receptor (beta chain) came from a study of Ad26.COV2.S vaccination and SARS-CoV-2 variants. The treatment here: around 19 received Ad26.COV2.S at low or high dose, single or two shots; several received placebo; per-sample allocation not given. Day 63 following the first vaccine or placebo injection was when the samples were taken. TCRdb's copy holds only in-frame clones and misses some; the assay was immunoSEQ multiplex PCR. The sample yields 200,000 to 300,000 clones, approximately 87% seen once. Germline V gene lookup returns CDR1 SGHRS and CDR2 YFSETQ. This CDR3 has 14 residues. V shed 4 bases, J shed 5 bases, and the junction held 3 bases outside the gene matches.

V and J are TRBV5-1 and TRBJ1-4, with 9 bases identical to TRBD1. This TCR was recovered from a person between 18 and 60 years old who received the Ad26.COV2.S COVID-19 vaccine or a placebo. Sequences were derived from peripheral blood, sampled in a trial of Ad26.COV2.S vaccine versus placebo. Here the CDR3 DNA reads TGCGCCAGCAGCGGGACAGGGATAAATGAAAAACTGTTTTTT. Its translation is CASSGTGINEKLFF.